These 26 T cell receptor beta chains share one sample of origin, sequenced in a study of siplizumab effects on memory and regulatory T cells. Profiling relied on immunoSEQ multiplex PCR, and the TCRdb table lists in-frame clones only, not all of them. The sample records 100,000 to 120,000 clones, about 93% being singletons. Material for sequencing was CD4+ T cells sorted from blood. These receptors were collected from a human donor in good health.

Comments on this clone: This sample also contains other DNA sequences that code for the same CDR3. V usage is TRBV5-1 and J usage is TRBJ2-7; 9 bases are shared with TRBD1. J gave up 2 bases and V 3 bases, and 3 bases lay outside the gene matches. Per germline, CDR1 SGHRS and CDR2 YFSETQ. The CDR3 is 14 amino acids. In nucleotides, the CDR3 is TGCGCCAGCAGCTCCAGACAGGGGGCCTACGAGCAGTACTTC. Translation gives CASSSRQGAYEQYF.

The chain carries TRBV30 and TRBJ2-7; the D gene is possibly TRBD1 (6 bases). The CDR3 contains 13 residues. CDR1 and CDR2 (germline): GTSNPN, SVGIG (reference sequence). Between the trimmed V and J ends, which lost 2 bases and 7 bases, there was a span of 15 bases. The CDR3 sequence is CAWSWQGNREQYF. The CDR3 nucleotides are TGTGCCTGGAGTTGGCAGGGGAACAGGGAGCAGTACTTC.

The table lists this clone with a count of one. V and J are TRBV6-6 and TRBJ2-7, with D perhaps matching TRBD2 (6 bases). The germline V gene has CDR1 MNHNY and CDR2 SVGAGI (reference sequence). The CDR3 is made up of 14 amino acids. Trimming took off 5 bases at V and 3 bases at J, with 14 bases between the two ends. The CDR3 DNA is TGTGCCAGCAGTATGCGGGGATTAAGCTACGAGCAGTACTTC. It specifies CASSMRGLSYEQYF.

V and J are TRBV5-4 and TRBJ1-1; 7 bases align to TRBD1. The CDR3 covers 15 residues. After removal of 4 bases from V and 2 bases from J, the junction contained 8 bases not matched to a gene. Germline values: CDR1 SGHNT, CDR2 YYREEE (reference sequence). CDR3 nucleotide sequence: TGTGCCAGCAGCGGGGCGACAGGGATTAACACTGAAGCTTTCTTT. Its translation is CASSGATGINTEAFF.

V usage is TRBV4-3 and J usage is TRBJ1-1; D may be TRBD1 (6 bases). V lost 2 bases and J lost 1, with 8 bases in between. Germline assignment: CDR1 LGHNA and CDR2 YSLEER. This CDR3 has 14 amino acids. Here the CDR3 reads CASSQRGQNTEAFF. The DNA of the CDR3 is TGCGCCAGCAGCCAACGGGGACAGAACACTGAAGCTTTCTTT.

This clone was seen a single time. V and J are TRBV5-1 and TRBJ1-1; the D is unclear. From germline, CDR1 is SGHRS and CDR2 YFSETQ. V shed 0 bases and J shed 6 bases, with 15 bases lying between them. The CDR3 consists of 15 residues. The CDR3 sequence: CASSLASTRVAEAFF. DNA of the CDR3: TGCGCCAGCAGCTTGGCTTCCACGAGGGTCGCTGAAGCTTTCTTT. Filled out from reference TRBV5-1 and TRBJ1-1, the complete variable domain reads KAGVTQTPRYLIKTRGQQVTLSCSPISGHRSVSWYQQTPGQGLQFLFEYFSETQRNKGNFPGRFSGRQFSNSRSEMNVSTLELGDSALYLCASSLASTRVAEAFFGQGTRLTVV.

The rearrangement joins TRBV5-6 to TRBJ2-2; D gene uncertain. The ends were cut back, 2 bases at V and 5 bases at J, with 10 bases in the middle. Looked up from germline, CDR1 is SGHDT and CDR2 is YYEEEE. This CDR3 has 14 residues. The CDR3 DNA sequence: TGTGCCAGCAGCTTACCCACAAGAACCGGGGAGCTGTTTTTT. Protein product: CASSLPTRTGELFF.

This clone was recorded once. V and J are TRBV14 and TRBJ2-5; D remains ambiguous. V was clipped by 0 bases and J by 5 bases, with 4 bases between them. The CDR3 has 12 amino acids. CDR1 and CDR2 (germline): SGHDN, FVKESK. CDR3: CASSQDSETQYF. Here the CDR3 DNA reads TGTGCCAGCAGCCAAGACAGCGAGACCCAGTACTTC.

The chain links TRBV19 to TRBJ2-7, with 14 positions matching TRBD2. The junction had 7 bases not matched to a gene; V was cut back by 3 bases and J by 12 bases. Germline lookup yields CDR1 LNHDA and CDR2 SQIVND (reference sequence). CDR3 length: 14 residues. CDR3 DNA sequence: TGTGCCAGTAGTATCGGGACTAGCGGGAGACCGATGTACTTC. The encoded protein is CASSIGTSGRPMYF.

This clone has just one count. The chain links TRBV4-1 to TRBJ2-7, with 8 bases lining up with TRBD2. The CDR3 sequence is 17 residues long. Looked up from germline, CDR1 is MGHRA and CDR2 is YSYEKL. V lost 0 bases and J lost 2; bases outside the gene matches: 9. The CDR3: CASSQEVGTSGTYEQYF. In nucleotides, the CDR3 is TGCGCCAGCAGCCAAGAGGTAGGAACTAGCGGTACCTACGAGCAGTACTTC.

V is TRBV5-4 and J is TRBJ1-1, with D maybe TRBD1 (6 bases). V was shortened by 4 bases and J by 4 bases, with 17 bases between the two germline ends. This CDR3 region has 15 residues. The V gene's germline CDR1 is SGHNT and CDR2 YYREEE (reference sequence). The CDR3 protein is CASSKKGRGPTEAFF. CDR3 nucleotide sequence: TGTGCCAGCAGCAAAAAGGGCCGGGGGCCCACTGAAGCTTTCTTT.

The gene calls are TRBV5-6 and TRBJ2-3; D gene uncertain. Trimming cost V 3 bases and J 2 bases, with 7 bases left between them. The CDR3 runs to 13 residues. Germline CDR1 SGHDT, CDR2 YYEEEE. The CDR3 loop reads CASSSSATDTQYF. CDR3 nucleotides: TGTGCCAGCAGCTCTTCGGCCACAGATACGCAGTATTTT. The complete variable domain, with remaining parts taken from reference TRBV5-6 and TRBJ2-3, reads DAGVTQSPTHLIKTRGQQVTLRCSPKSGHDTVSWYQQALGQGPQFIFQYYEEEERQRGNFPDRFSGHQFPNYSSELNVNALLLGDSALYLCASSSSATDTQYFGPGTRLTVL.

This chain links TRBV7-3 with TRBJ1-1, with TRBD1 identical over 7 bases. The CDR3 spans 16 residues. V dropped 1 base and J dropped 5; count of bases not matched to a gene: 10. Germline V gene sequence: CDR1 SGHTA, CDR2 FQGTGA. The CDR3 DNA is TGTGCCAGCAGCTTAAGAGGGGGCTATACGCAGACTGAAGCTTTCTTT. Its protein is CASSLRGGYTQTEAFF.

The V gene is TRBV5-4, the J gene TRBJ2-5; D is unresolved. CDR3 length: 14 residues. Per germline, CDR1 SGHNT and CDR2 YYREEE (reference sequence). V was cut by 3 bases and J by 3 bases, with 12 bases left in between. The CDR3 is CASSSPMGEETQYF. DNA for the CDR3: TGTGCCAGCAGCTCGCCGATGGGTGAAGAGACCCAGTACTTC.

V gene TRBV19 combines with J gene TRBJ2-7; 8 nucleotides match TRBD1. With V trimmed by 2 bases and J by 4 bases, 1 base remained unmatched. The germline V gene has CDR1 LNHDA and CDR2 SQIVND (reference sequence). CDR3 size: 13 residues. CDR3 in DNA: TGTGCCAGTAGTATACAGGGGGCGTACGAGCAGTACTTC. It encodes CASSIQGAYEQYF.

The gene calls are TRBV10-3 and TRBJ2-7; the D gene is possibly TRBD2 (5 bases). Germline V gene sequence: CDR1 ENHRY, CDR2 SYGVKD. Trimming took off 6 bases at V and 7 bases at J, with 22 bases between the two ends. The CDR3 consists of 15 residues. The CDR3 sequence: CAISFTLDSEGEQYF. DNA for the CDR3: TGTGCCATCAGCTTCACCTTGGACTCTGAAGGGGAGCAGTACTTC.

The J gene is TRBJ2-5, the V gene TRBV5-4; 13 nucleotides align to TRBD2. The germline V gene encodes CDR1 SGHNT and CDR2 YYREEE (reference sequence). J gave up 5 bases and V 4 bases, and 8 bases lay outside the gene matches. The CDR3 runs 16 residues. CDR3 sequence reads: CASSPGLAGEWETQYF. Here the CDR3 DNA reads TGTGCCAGCAGCCCAGGACTAGCGGGAGAGTGGGAGACCCAGTACTTC.

The V gene is TRBV10-3, the J gene TRBJ2-1, with TRBD2 as a possible D gene (7 bases). Germline V gene sequence: CDR1 ENHRY, CDR2 SYGVKD. Trimming removed 6 bases at V and 1 base at J, with 13 bases between. The CDR3 extends over 15 amino acids. The CDR3 here is CAIRKGGPSYNEQFF. The CDR3 bases are TGTGCCATCAGGAAGGGGGGGCCGTCCTACAATGAGCAGTTCTTC.

The chain carries TRBV5-1 and TRBJ2-7; 12 nucleotides line up with TRBD2. Germline CDR1 SGHRS, CDR2 YFSETQ. V gave up 4 bases and J gave up 3 bases; unmatched junction bases: 11. The CDR3 runs to 17 residues. CDR3 sequence (DNA): TGCGCCAGCAGCCTTACAAGGACTAGCGGGGTATTCTACGAGCAGTACTTC. It is translated as CASSLTRTSGVFYEQYF.

The CDR3 spells CASSRRRGELFF. The CDR3 DNA reads as TGTGCCAGCAGCCGGCGCCGAGGGGAGCTGTTTTTT. This rearrangement joins TRBV9 to TRBJ2-2; no firm D call. Germline CDR1 reads SGDLS; CDR2 reads YYNGEE. This CDR3 spans 12 amino acids. The germline V and J ends were trimmed by 4 bases and 8 bases, with 9 bases remaining between them.

The chain couples TRBV7-9 to TRBJ2-1; 12 bases fit TRBD2. The CDR3 runs 17 residues. Germline trimming cut 4 bases from V and 1 base from J; bases unmatched to any gene: 5. CDR1 SEHNR and CDR2 FQNEAQ come from the germline V gene (reference sequence). In DNA form, the CDR3 reads TGTGCCAGCAGCTCCGGAGGACTAGCGGGATCCTACAATGAGCAGTTCTTC. Encoded protein: CASSSGGLAGSYNEQFF.

This chain connects TRBV5-1 to TRBJ2-5, with D possibly matching TRBD2 (6 bases). V lost 0 bases, J lost 5 bases, and 11 bases lay in between. The germline V gene has CDR1 SGHRS and CDR2 YFSETQ. This CDR3 is built from 14 residues. CDR3 coding DNA: TGCGCCAGCAGCTTGGGAGCGGGCAGGGAGACCCAGTACTTC. This sequence encodes CASSLGAGRETQYF. Supplemented by reference TRBV5-1 and TRBJ2-5, the full variable domain reads KAGVTQTPRYLIKTRGQQVTLSCSPISGHRSVSWYQQTPGQGLQFLFEYFSETQRNKGNFPGRFSGRQFSNSRSEMNVSTLELGDSALYLCASSLGAGRETQYFGPGTRLLVL.

This clone occurred once. This rearrangement joins TRBV9 to TRBJ1-1; D is perhaps TRBD1 (5 bases). The germline V and J ends were trimmed by 0 bases and 0 bases, with 12 bases remaining between them. The CDR3 loop spans 16 amino acids. Looked up from germline, CDR1 is SGDLS and CDR2 is YYNGEE. CDR3 nucleotide sequence: TGTGCCAGCAGCGTAGCTACAGGCAGTGTGAACACTGAAGCTTTCTTT. Its translation: CASSVATGSVNTEAFF.

The rearrangement uses TRBV27 and TRBJ1-5; 8 bases fit TRBD1. The CDR3 runs to 14 residues. Germline values: CDR1 MNHEY, CDR2 SMNVEV (reference sequence). The junction had 5 bases not matched to a gene; V was cut back by 5 bases and J by 5 bases. The CDR3 sequence: CASSRTGLHQPQHF. CDR3 bases: TGTGCCAGCAGTAGGACAGGGCTCCATCAGCCCCAGCATTTT.

The genes are TRBV2 and TRBJ1-1, with a tentative D call TRBD1 (5 bases). V lost 2 bases and J 6 bases, leaving 10 bases between the germline ends. The CDR3 length is 13 residues. Germline V gene data show CDR1 as SNHLY and CDR2 as FYNNEI. For the CDR3, the DNA is TGTGCCAGCAGTGAAAGGGACGTCGCTGAAGCTTTCTTT. Translating it yields CASSERDVAEAFF. Combining the CDR3 with reference TRBV2 and TRBJ1-1 gives the whole variable domain EPEVTQTPSHQVTQMGQEVILRCVPISNHLYFYWYRQILGQKVEFLVSFYNNEISEKSEIFDDQFSVERPDGSNFTLKIRSTKLEDSAMYFCASSERDVAEAFFGQGTRLTVV.

The genes are TRBV7-8 and TRBJ2-5, with 12 bases lining up with TRBD1. This CDR3 spans 15 amino acids. From germline, CDR1 is SGHVS and CDR2 FQNEAQ. The trim removed 5 bases at V and 5 bases at J, leaving 6 bases unmatched. The chain's CDR3 is CASSRDRGRRETQYF. Written as DNA, the CDR3 is TGTGCCAGCAGCCGGGACAGGGGGCGCAGGGAGACCCAGTACTTC.